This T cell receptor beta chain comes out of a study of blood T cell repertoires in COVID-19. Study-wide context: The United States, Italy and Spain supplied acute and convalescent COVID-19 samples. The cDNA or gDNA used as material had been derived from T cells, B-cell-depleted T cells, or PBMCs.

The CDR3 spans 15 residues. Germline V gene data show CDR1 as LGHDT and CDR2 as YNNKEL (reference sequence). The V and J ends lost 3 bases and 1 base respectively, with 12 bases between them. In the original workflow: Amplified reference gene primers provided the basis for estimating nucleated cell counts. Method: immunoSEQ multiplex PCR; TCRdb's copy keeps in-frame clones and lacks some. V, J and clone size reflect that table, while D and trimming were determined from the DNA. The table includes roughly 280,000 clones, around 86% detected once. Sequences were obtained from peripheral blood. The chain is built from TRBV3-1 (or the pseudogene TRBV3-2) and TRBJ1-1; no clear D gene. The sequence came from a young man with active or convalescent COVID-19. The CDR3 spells CASSQVLGGNTEAFF. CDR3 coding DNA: TGTGCCAGCAGCCAGGTGTTGGGAGGGAACACTGAAGCTTTCTTT.